The 13 T cell receptor beta chains below come from one sample, sequenced in a study of T cell responses to AZD1222 COVID-19 vaccine. TCRdb keeps only in-frame clones here, not all; method: immunoSEQ multiplex PCR. The table records tens of thousands of clones, over 75% of them present only once. The sample was peripheral blood, taken on day 0 of AZD1222 vaccination. These receptors were obtained from an adult in good health.

The chain is built from TRBV10-2 and TRBJ1-2; 8 positions match TRBD1. CDR1 WSHSY and CDR2 SAAADI come from the germline V gene. After removal of 6 bases from V and 5 bases from J, the junction contained 8 bases not matched to a gene. The CDR3 covers 14 residues. The CDR3: CASRAGGAGYGYTF. The CDR3 DNA is TGCGCCAGCAGGGCAGGGGGCGCCGGATATGGCTACACCTTC.

The count of this clone is one. This chain uses TRBV7-9 with TRBJ2-1, with 10 bases lining up with TRBD2. Trimming removed 5 bases from V and 9 bases from J; junction bases left unmatched: 7. The CDR3 has 14 residues. Germline V gene sequence: CDR1 SEHNR, CDR2 FQNEAQ (reference sequence). As DNA, the CDR3 is TGTGCCAGCAGCCCCGGGACTAGCGACGGTGAGCAGTTCTTC. Translating it yields CASSPGTSDGEQFF.

V usage is TRBV28 and J usage is TRBJ2-7; D is undetermined. Trimming pared 10 bases from V and 2 bases from J, leaving 18 bases between. Germline-derived CDR1 and CDR2 are MDHEN and SYDVKM. This CDR3 spans 14 amino acids. This CDR3 is CAISIGRRAYEQYF. CDR3 nucleotides: TGTGCCATCTCAATTGGGCGGCGAGCCTACGAGCAGTACTTC.

The gene calls are TRBV11-3 and TRBJ2-3, with D perhaps TRBD1 or TRBD2 (5 bases each). Trimming took 5 bases from V and 2 from J, leaving 11 bases between them. Germline V lookup: CDR1 SGHNT, CDR2 YENEEA. The CDR3 is made up of 14 amino acids. CDR3 region: CASSPRDLTDTQYF. CDR3 DNA sequence: TGTGCCAGCAGCCCGAGGGACCTCACAGATACGCAGTATTTT.

The V gene is TRBV5-4, the J gene TRBJ2-5, with D tentatively TRBD2 (5 bases). The germline CDR1 and CDR2 sequences are SGHNT and YYREEE (reference sequence). This CDR3 spans 16 amino acids. The V and J ends lost 4 bases and 5 bases respectively, with 21 bases between them. CDR3: CASSTRTAGGVETQYF. The DNA for the CDR3 is TGTGCCAGCAGCACTCGGACCGCCGGAGGCGTCGAGACCCAGTACTTC.

The V gene is TRBV7-2, the J gene TRBJ2-3; D unclear. Trimming removed 3 bases from V and 2 bases from J, with 6 bases in between. Germline-derived CDR1 and CDR2 are SGHTA and FQGNSA. The CDR3 has 13 amino acids. The CDR3 coding sequence is TGTGCCAGCAGCTTGCAACCCACAGATACGCAGTATTTT. This sequence encodes CASSLQPTDTQYF.

The gene calls are TRBV7-2 and TRBJ2-5; 13 bases are shared with TRBD2. After removal of 7 bases from V and 7 bases from J, the junction contained 6 bases not matched to a gene. This CDR3 comprises 14 residues. CDR1 is SGHTA and CDR2 is FQGNSA in the germline V gene. This chain's CDR3 is CASTGLAGAGTQYF. The CDR3 nucleotides are TGTGCCAGCACCGGACTAGCGGGAGCGGGGACCCAGTACTTC.

The rearrangement joins TRBV28 to TRBJ2-7; 9 bases fit TRBD1. J gave up 3 bases and V 4 bases, and 7 bases lay outside the gene matches. The CDR3 has 15 residues. Germline loops: CDR1 MDHEN, CDR2 SYDVKM. The CDR3 loop is CASSSPSGQGYEQYF. The CDR3, as DNA: TGTGCCAGCAGTTCACCCTCGGGACAGGGCTACGAGCAGTACTTC.

This chain uses TRBV5-1 with TRBJ2-5; perhaps TRBD2 as D (7 bases). CDR3 length: 16 residues. Germline V CDR1 and CDR2: SGHRS, YFSETQ. Trimming removed 0 bases from V and 4 bases from J, with 16 bases in between. The CDR3 reads CASSLEVRGARETQYF. The CDR3 DNA sequence: TGCGCCAGCAGCTTGGAGGTTCGGGGGGCTAGAGAGACCCAGTACTTC.

This clone was found a few times. The rearrangement uses TRBV28 and TRBJ2-7; 8 nucleotides align to TRBD2. V trimming: 7 bases; J trimming: 1 base; junction bases outside the gene matches: 9. Germline values: CDR1 MDHEN, CDR2 SYDVKM. The CDR3 is 15 residues long. CDR3 region: CASTSSGGLSYEQYF. CDR3 in DNA: TGTGCCAGCACTTCCTCGGGAGGGTTATCCTACGAGCAGTACTTC.

This sequence joins TRBV7-9 and TRBJ1-1; 8 bases line up with TRBD1. The CDR3 spans 15 residues. The V and J ends lost 5 bases and 5 bases, in that order; junction bases with no gene match: 10. Germline V gives CDR1 SEHNR, CDR2 FQNEAQ (reference sequence). CDR3 DNA: TGTGCCAGCAGCCCGGCGGACAGGGCTCTTACTGAAGCTTTCTTT. The encoded protein is CASSPADRALTEAFF.

The gene calls are TRBV19 and TRBJ1-4, with 10 bases matching TRBD1. The CDR3 is made up of 16 amino acids. V shed 7 bases, J shed 3 bases, and the junction held 8 bases outside the gene matches. Germline V lookup: CDR1 LNHDA, CDR2 SQIVND (reference sequence). The CDR3 DNA is TGTGCCAGTATTGGGACAGGGGTGGGTCCTAATGAAAAACTGTTTTTT. The encoded protein is CASIGTGVGPNEKLFF. Full variable domain (remainder filled in from reference TRBV19 and TRBJ1-4): DGGITQSPKYLFRKEGQNVTLSCEQNLNHDAMYWYRQDPGQGLRLIYYSQIVNDFQKGDIAEGYSVSREKKESFPLTVTSAQKNPTAFYLCASIGTGVGPNEKLFFGSGTQLSVL.

The chain is built from TRBV7-3 and TRBJ1-1, with D unresolved. Trimming removed 4 bases from V and 1 base from J, with 7 bases in between. This CDR3 spans 13 amino acids. Germline V gene lookup returns CDR1 SGHTA and CDR2 FQGTGA. CDR3 in amino acids: CASSSQPNTEAFF. In nucleotides, the CDR3 is TGTGCCAGCAGCTCACAGCCGAACACTGAAGCTTTCTTT.